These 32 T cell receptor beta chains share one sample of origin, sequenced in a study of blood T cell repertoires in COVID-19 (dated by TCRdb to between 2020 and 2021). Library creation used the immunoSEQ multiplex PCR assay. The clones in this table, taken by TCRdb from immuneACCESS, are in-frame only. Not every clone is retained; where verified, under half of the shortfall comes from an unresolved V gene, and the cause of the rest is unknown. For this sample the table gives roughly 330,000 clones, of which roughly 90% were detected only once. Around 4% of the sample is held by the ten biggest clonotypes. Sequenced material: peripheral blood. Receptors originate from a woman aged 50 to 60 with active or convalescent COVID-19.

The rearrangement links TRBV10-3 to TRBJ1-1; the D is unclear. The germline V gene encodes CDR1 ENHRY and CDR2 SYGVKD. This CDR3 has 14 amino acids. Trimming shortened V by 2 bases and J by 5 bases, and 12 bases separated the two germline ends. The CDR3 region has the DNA TGTGCCATCAGTGAGACGGGGTTCGGGACTGAAGCTTTCTTT. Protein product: CAISETGFGTEAFF.

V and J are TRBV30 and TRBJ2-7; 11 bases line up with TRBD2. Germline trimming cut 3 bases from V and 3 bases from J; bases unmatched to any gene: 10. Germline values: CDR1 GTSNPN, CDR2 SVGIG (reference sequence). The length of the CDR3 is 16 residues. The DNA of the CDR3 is TGTGCCTGGAGCAAGTCCCTTAGCGGGAGGGACTACGAGCAGTACTTC. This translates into CAWSKSLSGRDYEQYF.

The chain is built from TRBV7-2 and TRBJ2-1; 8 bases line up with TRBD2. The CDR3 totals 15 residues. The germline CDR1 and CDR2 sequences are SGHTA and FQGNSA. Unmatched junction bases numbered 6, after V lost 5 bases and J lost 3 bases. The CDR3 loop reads CASSPTSEHYNEQFF. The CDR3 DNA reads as TGTGCCAGCAGCCCGACTAGCGAACACTACAATGAGCAGTTCTTC.

The CDR3 spells CASSLEQSNSPLHF. The CDR3 bases are TGTGCCAGCAGCTTGGAACAGAGCAATTCACCCCTCCACTTT. The chain links TRBV5-5 to TRBJ1-6; D gene ambiguous. V was clipped by 0 bases and J by 7 bases, with 8 bases between them. The germline CDR1 and CDR2 sequences are SGHKS and YYEKEE (reference sequence). CDR3 length: 14 residues.

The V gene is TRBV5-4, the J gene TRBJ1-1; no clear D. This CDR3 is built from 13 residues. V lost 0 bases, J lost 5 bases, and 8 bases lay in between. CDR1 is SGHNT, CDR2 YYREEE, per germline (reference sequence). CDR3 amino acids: CASSLEPKTEAFF. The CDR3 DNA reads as TGTGCCAGCAGCTTGGAGCCGAAAACTGAAGCTTTCTTT. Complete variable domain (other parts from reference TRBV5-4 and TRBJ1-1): ETGVTQSPTHLIKTRGQQVTLRCSSQSGHNTVSWYQQALGQGPQFIFQYYREEENGRGNFPPRFSGLQFPNYSSELNVNALELDDSALYLCASSLEPKTEAFFGQGTRLTVV.

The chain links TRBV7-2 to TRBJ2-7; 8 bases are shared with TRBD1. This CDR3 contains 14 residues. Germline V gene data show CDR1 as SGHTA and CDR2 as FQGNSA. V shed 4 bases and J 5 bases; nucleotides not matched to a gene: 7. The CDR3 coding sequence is TGTGCCAGCAGCTCCCGACAGGGGAGGAACGAGCAGTACTTC. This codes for CASSSRQGRNEQYF.

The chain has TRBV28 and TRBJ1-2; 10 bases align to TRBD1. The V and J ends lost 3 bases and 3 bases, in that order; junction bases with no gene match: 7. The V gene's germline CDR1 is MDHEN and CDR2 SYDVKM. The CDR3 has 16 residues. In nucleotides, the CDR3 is TGTGCCAGCAGTTTGACTCAGGGACAGGGGCACTATGGCTACACCTTC. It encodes CASSLTQGQGHYGYTF.

The CDR3 DNA sequence: TGTGCCAGCAGTGTCACAGGGAGTGTAGGCACTGAAGCTTTCTTT. Its protein product is CASSVTGSVGTEAFF. The V gene is TRBV27, the J gene TRBJ1-1, with a tentative D call TRBD1 (6 bases). CDR3 size: 15 residues. Germline CDR1 and CDR2: MNHEY and SMNVEV (reference sequence). V gave up 5 bases and J gave up 4 bases, with 17 bases separating them.

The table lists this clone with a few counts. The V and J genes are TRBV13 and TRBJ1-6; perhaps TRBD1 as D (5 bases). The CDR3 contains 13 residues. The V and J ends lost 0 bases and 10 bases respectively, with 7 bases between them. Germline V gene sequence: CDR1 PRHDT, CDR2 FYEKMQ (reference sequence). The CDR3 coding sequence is TGTGCCAGCAGCTTAGGTCAGGGCTCACCCCTCCACTTT. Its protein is CASSLGQGSPLHF.

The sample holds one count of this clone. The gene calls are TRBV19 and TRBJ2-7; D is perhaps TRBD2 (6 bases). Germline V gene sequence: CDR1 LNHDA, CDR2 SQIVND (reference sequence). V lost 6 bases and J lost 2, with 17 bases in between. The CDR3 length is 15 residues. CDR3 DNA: TGTGCCAGTAGCAACCTCGGGACTGGAACCTACGAGCAGTACTTC. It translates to CASSNLGTGTYEQYF.

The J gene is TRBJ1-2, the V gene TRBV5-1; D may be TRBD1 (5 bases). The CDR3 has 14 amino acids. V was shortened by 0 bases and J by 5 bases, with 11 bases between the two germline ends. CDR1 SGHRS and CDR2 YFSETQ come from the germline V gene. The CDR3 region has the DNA TGCGCCAGCAGCTTGGGTCAGGGAGGGTATGGCTACACCTTC. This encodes CASSLGQGGYGYTF.

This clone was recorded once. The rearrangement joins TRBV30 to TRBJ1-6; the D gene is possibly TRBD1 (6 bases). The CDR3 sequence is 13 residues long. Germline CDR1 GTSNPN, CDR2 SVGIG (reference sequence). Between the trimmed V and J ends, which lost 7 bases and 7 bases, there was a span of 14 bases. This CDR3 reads CASRTASNSPLHF. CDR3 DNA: TGTGCCTCGCGGACAGCTTCAAATTCACCCCTCCACTTT.

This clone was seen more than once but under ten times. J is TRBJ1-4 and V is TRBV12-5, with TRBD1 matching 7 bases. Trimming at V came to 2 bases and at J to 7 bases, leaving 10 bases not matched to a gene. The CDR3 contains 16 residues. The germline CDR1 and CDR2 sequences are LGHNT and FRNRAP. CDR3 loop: CASGLSTGTVSEKLFF. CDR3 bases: TGTGCTAGTGGTTTGTCAACAGGGACAGTTAGTGAAAAACTGTTTTTT.

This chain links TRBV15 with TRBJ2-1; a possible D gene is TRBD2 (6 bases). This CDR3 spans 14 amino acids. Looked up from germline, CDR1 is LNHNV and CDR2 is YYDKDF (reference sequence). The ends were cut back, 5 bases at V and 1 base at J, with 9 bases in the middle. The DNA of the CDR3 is TGTGCCACCAGCGAGGGACTTTCCTACAATGAGCAGTTCTTC. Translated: CATSEGLSYNEQFF.

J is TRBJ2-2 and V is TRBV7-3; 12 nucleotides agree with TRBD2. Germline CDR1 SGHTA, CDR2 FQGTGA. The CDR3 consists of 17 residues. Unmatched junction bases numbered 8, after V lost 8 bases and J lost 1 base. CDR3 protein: CASHPTSGGRNTGELFF. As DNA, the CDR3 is TGTGCCAGCCACCCGACTAGCGGGGGCCGGAACACCGGGGAGCTGTTTTTT. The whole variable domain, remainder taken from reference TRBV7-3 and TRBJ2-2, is GAGVSQTPSNKVTEKGKYVELRCDPISGHTALYWYRQSLGQGPEFLIYFQGTGAADDSGLPNDRFFAVRPEGSVSTLKIQRTERGDSAVYLCASHPTSGGRNTGELFFGEGSRLTVL.

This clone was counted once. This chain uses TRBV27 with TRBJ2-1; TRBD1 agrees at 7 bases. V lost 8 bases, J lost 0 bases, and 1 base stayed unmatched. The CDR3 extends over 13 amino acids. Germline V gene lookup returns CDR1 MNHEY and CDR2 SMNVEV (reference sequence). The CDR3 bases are TGTGCCAGCGGGGACAGCTCCTACAATGAGCAGTTCTTC. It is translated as CASGDSSYNEQFF.

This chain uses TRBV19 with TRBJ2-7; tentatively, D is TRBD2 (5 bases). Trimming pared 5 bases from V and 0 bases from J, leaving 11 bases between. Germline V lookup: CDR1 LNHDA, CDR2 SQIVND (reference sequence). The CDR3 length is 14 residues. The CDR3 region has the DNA TGTGCCAGTAGTCGGGGTTCGAACTCCTACGAGCAGTACTTC. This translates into CASSRGSNSYEQYF.

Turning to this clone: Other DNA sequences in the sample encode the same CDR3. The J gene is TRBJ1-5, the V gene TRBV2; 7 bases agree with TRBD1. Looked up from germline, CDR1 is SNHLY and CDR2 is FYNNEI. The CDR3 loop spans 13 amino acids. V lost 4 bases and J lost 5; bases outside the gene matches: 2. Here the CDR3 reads CASSGQGDQPQHF. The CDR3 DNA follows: TGTGCCAGCAGTGGACAGGGCGATCAGCCCCAGCATTTT.

Here the CDR3 reads CASSFSGVAGTEQFF. CDR3 nucleotide sequence: TGTGCCAGCAGCTTCTCAGGGGTAGCGGGGACTGAGCAGTTCTTC. J is TRBJ2-1 and V is TRBV7-2, with 8 bases matching TRBD2. This CDR3 contains 15 residues. Germline CDR1 and CDR2: SGHTA and FQGNSA. Trimming took 3 bases from V and 9 from J; bases not matched to a gene: 10.

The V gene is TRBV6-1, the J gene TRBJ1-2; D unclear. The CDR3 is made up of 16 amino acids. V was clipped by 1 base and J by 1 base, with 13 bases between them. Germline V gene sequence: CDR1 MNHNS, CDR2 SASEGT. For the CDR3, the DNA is TGTGCCAGCAGTGAAGGGTGGGTCGGAGGTAACTATGGCTACACCTTC. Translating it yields CASSEGWVGGNYGYTF.

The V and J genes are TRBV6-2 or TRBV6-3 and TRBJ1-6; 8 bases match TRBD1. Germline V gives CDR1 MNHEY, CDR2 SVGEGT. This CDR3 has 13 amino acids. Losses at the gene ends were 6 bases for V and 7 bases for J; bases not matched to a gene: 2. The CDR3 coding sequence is TGTGCCAGCAGCAGGGGGCGGAATTCACCCCTCCACTTT. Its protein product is CASSRGRNSPLHF.

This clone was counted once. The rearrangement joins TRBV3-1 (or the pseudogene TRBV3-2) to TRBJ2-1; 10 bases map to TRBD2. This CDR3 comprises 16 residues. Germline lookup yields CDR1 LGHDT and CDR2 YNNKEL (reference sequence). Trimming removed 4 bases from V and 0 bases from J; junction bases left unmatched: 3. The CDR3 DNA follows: TGTGCCAGCAGCCGCGGACTAGCGGTCTCCTACAATGAGCAGTTCTTC. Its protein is CASSRGLAVSYNEQFF.

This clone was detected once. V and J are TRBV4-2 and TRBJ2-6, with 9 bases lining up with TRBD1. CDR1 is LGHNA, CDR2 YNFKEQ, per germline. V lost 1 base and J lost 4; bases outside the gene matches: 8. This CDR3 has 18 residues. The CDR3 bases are TGTGCCAGCAGCCAAGCCGGGACAGGGACTCTAGGGGCCAACGTCCTGACTTTC. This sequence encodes CASSQAGTGTLGANVLTF.

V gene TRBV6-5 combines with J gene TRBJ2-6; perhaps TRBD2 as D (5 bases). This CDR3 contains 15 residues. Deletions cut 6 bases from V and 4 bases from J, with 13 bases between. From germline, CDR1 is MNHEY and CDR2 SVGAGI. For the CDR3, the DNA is TGTGCCAGCAGCCGCCGAGGGAGAGGGGCCAACGTCCTGACTTTC. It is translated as CASSRRGRGANVLTF.

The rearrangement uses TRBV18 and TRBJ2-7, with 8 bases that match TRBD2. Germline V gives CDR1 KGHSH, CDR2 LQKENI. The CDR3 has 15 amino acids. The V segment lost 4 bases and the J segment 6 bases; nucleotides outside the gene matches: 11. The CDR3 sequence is CASSLGRGGSGEQYF. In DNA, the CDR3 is TGTGCCAGCTCACTCGGTCGGGGGGGGTCAGGCGAGCAGTACTTC.

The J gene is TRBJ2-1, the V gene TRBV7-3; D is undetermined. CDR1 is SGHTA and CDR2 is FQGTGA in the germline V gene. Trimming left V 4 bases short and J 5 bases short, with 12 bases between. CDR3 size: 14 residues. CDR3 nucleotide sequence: TGTGCCAGCAGCTCCCGCCAGGCCGACAATGAGCAGTTCTTC. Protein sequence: CASSSRQADNEQFF.

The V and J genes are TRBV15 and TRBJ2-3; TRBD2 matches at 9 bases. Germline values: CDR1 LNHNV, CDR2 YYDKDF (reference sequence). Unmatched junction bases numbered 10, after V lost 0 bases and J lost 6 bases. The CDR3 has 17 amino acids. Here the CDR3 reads CATSREKTSGSDDTQYF. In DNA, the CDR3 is TGTGCCACCAGCAGAGAGAAGACTAGCGGTTCGGATGATACGCAGTATTTT.

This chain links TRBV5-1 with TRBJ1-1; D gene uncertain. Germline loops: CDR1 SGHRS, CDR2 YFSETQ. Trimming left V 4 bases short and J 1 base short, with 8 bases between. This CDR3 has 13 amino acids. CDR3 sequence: CASSTNPNTEAFF. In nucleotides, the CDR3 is TGCGCCAGCAGCACTAACCCGAACACTGAAGCTTTCTTT.

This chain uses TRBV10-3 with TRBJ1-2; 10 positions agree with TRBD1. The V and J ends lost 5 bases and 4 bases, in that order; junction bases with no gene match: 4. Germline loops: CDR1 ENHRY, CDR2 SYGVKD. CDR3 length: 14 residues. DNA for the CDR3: TGTGCCATCAGTTCGGACAGGGGGGCCTATGGCTACACCTTC. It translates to CAISSDRGAYGYTF.

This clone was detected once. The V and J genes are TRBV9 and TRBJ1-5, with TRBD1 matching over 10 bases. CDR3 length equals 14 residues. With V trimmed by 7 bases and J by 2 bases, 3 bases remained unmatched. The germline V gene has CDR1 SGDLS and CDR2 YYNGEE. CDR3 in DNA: TGTGCCAGCGGAGGGACAGGGGGCAATCAGCCCCAGCATTTT. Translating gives CASGGTGGNQPQHF.

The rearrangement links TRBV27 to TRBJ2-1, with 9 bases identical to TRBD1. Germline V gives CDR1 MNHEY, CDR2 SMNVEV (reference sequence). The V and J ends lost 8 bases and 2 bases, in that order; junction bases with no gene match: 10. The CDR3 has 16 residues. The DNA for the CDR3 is TGTGCCAGCGCTTGGGGGACAGGGTTGACCTACAATGAGCAGTTCTTC. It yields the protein CASAWGTGLTYNEQFF.

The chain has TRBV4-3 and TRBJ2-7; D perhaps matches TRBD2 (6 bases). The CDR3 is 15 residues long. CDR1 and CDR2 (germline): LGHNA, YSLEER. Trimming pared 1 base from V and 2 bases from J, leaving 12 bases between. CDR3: CASSQGVAETYEQYF. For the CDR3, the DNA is TGCGCCAGCAGCCAAGGAGTAGCGGAGACCTACGAGCAGTACTTC.